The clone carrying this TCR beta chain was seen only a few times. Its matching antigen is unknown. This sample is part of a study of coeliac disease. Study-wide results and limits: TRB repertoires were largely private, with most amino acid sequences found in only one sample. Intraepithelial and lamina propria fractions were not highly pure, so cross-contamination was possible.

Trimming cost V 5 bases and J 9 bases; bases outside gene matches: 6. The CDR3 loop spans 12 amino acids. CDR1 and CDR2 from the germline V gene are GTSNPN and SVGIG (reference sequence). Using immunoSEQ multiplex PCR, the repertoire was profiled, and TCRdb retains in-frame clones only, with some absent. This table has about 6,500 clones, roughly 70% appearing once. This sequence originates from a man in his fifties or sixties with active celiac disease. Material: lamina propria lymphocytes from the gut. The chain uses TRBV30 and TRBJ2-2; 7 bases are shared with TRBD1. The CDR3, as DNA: TGTGCCTGGGCGGACAGGCGTTGGGAGCTGTTTTTT. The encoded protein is CAWADRRWELFF.